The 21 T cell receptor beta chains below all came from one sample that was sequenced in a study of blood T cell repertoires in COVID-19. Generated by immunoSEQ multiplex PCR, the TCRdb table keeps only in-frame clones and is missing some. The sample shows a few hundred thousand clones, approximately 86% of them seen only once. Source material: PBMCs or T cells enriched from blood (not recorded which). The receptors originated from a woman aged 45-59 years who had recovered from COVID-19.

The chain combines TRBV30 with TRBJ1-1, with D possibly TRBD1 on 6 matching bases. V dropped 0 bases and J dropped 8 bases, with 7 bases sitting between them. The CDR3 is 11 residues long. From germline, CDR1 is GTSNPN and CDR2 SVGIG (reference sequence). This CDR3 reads CAWSVGTEAFF. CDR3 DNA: TGTGCCTGGAGTGTCGGGACAGAAGCTTTCTTT. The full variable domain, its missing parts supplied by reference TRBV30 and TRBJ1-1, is SQTIHQWPATLVQPVGSPLSLECTVEGTSNPNLYWYRQAAGRGLQLLFYSVGIGQISSEVPQNLSASRPQDRQFILSSKKLLLSDSGFYLCAWSVGTEAFFGQGTRLTVV.

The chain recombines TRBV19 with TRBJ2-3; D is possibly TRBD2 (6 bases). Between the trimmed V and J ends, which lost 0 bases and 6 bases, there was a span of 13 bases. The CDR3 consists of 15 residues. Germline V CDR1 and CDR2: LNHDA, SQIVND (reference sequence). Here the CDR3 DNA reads TGTGCCAGTAGTATAGATCTCGGAGGGTTGGATACGCAGTATTTT. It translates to CASSIDLGGLDTQYF.

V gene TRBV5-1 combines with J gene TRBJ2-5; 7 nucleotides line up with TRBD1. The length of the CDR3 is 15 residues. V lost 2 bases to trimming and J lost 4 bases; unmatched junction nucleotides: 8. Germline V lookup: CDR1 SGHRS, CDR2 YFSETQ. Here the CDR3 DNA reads TGCGCCAGCAGCTTCGGACAGGTTGGTCGAGAGACCCAGTACTTC. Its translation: CASSFGQVGRETQYF.

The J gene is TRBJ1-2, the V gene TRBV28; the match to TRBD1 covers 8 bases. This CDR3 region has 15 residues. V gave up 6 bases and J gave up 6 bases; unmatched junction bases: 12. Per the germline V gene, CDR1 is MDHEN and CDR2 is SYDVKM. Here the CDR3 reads CASSRTDRARDGYTF. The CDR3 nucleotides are TGTGCCAGCAGCCGAACGGACAGGGCCCGGGATGGCTACACCTTC.

The CDR3 DNA reads as TGTGCCAGCAGACCACTTGCAACTAATGAAAAACTGTTTTTT. It codes for CASRPLATNEKLFF. The J gene is TRBJ1-4, the V gene TRBV27, with unresolved D. Trimming stripped 6 bases from V and 0 bases from J, with 8 bases between. Germline CDR1 MNHEY, CDR2 SMNVEV (reference sequence). The CDR3 runs to 14 residues. Combining the CDR3 with reference TRBV27 and TRBJ1-4 gives the whole variable domain EAQVTQNPRYLITVTGKKLTVTCSQNMNHEYMSWYRQDPGLGLRQIYYSMNVEVTDKGDVPEGYKVSRKEKRNFPLILESPSPNQTSLYFCASRPLATNEKLFFGSGTQLSVL.

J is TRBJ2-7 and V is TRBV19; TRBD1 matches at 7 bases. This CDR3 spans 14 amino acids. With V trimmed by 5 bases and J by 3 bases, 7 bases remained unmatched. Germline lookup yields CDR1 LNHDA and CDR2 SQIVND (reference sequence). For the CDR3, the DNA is TGTGCCAGTAGTTCGCAGGGGGTCGTCTACGAGCAGTACTTC. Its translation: CASSSQGVVYEQYF.

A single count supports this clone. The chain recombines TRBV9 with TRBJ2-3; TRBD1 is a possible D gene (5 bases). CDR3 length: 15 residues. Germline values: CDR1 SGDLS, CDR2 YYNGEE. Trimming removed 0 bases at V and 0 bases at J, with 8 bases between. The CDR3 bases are TGTGCCAGCAGCGTAGAGGGGCCTAGCACAGATACGCAGTATTTT. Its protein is CASSVEGPSTDTQYF. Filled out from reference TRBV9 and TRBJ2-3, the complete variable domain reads DSGVTQTPKHLITATGQRVTLRCSPRSGDLSVYWYQQSLDQGLQFLIQYYNGEERAKGNILERFSAQQFPDLHSELNLSSLELGDSALYFCASSVEGPSTDTQYFGPGTRLTVL.

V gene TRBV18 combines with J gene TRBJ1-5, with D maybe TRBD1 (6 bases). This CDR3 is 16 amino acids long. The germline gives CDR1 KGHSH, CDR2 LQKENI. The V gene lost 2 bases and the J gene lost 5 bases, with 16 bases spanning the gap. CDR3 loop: CASSPGPGGLDQPQHF. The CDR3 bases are TGTGCCAGCTCACCAGGCCCCGGGGGGCTAGATCAGCCCCAGCATTTT.

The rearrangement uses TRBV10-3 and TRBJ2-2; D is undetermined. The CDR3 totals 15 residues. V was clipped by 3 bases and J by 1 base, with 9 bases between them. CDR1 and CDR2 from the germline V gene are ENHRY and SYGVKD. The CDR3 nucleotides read TGTGCCATCAGTGAATTACAGAAGAACACCGGGGAGCTGTTTTTT. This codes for CAISELQKNTGELFF.

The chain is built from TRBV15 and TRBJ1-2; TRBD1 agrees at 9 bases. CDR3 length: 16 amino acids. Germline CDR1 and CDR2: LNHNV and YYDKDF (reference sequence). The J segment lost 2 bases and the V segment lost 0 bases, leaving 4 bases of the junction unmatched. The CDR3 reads CATSRDYGQGNYGYTF. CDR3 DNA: TGTGCCACCAGCAGAGACTATGGACAGGGGAACTATGGCTACACCTTC.

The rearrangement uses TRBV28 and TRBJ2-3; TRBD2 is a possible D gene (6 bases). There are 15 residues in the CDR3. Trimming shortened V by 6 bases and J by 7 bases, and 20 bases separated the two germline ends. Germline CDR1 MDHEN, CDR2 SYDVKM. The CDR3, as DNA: TGTGCCAGCAGCCCGCGGGGCGATCTGATGAATACGCAGTATTTT. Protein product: CASSPRGDLMNTQYF.

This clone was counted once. CDR3 loop: CASSSPGQTYGYTF. In nucleotides, the CDR3 is TGTGCCAGCAGCAGTCCGGGACAGACCTATGGCTACACCTTC. The rearrangement joins TRBV28 to TRBJ1-2; 7 bases match TRBD1. The V segment lost 6 bases and the J segment 4 bases; nucleotides outside the gene matches: 8. This CDR3 spans 14 amino acids. Germline V lookup: CDR1 MDHEN, CDR2 SYDVKM.

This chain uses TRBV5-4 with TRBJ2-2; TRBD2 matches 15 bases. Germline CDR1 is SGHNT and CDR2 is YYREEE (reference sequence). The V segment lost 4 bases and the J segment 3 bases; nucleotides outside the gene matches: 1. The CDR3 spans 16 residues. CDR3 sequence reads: CASSGTSGRYTGELFF. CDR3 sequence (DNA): TGTGCCAGCAGCGGGACTAGCGGGAGGTACACCGGGGAGCTGTTTTTT. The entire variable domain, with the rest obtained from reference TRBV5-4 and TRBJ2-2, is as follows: ETGVTQSPTHLIKTRGQQVTLRCSSQSGHNTVSWYQQALGQGPQFIFQYYREEENGRGNFPPRFSGLQFPNYSSELNVNALELDDSALYLCASSGTSGRYTGELFFGEGSRLTVL.

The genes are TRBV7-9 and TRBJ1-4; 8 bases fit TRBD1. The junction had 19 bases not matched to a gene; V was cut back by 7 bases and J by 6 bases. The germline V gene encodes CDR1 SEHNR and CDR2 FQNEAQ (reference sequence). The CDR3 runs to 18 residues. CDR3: CASTRSPGGGRSYEKLFF. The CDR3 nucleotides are TGTGCCAGCACCCGAAGTCCAGGGGGCGGAAGATCTTATGAAAAACTGTTTTTT.

As DNA, the CDR3 is TGTGCCAGTAGTGGCGGGACAGGGGGAACGAGGAGCAATCAGCCCCAGCATTTT. It codes for CASSGGTGGTRSNQPQHF. The rearrangement links TRBV19 to TRBJ1-5, with 11 bases fitting TRBD1. V was pared by 5 bases and J by 1 base, with 10 bases of the junction left unmatched. Germline V gene data show CDR1 as LNHDA and CDR2 as SQIVND (reference sequence). This CDR3 region has 18 residues.

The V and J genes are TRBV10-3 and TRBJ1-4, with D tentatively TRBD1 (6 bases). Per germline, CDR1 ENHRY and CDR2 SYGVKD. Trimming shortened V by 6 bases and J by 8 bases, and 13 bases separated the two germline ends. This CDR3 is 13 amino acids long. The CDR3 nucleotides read TGTGCCATCAGCGGGGGGCAGCGAGAAAAACTGTTTTTT. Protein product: CAISGGQREKLFF.

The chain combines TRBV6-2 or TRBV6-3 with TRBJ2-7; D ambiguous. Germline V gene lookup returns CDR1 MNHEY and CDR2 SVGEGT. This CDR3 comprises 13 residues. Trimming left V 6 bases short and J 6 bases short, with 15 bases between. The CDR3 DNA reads TGTGCCAGCAGCCCGTTCTTAACAGCCGAGCAGTACTTC. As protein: CASSPFLTAEQYF.

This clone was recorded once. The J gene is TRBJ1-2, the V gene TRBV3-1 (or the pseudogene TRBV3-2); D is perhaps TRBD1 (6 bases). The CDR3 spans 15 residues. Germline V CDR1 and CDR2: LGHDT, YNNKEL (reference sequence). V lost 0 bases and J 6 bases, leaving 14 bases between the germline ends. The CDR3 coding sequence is TGTGCCAGCAGCCAAGATCCGTCGGGGGGCAATGGCTACACCTTC. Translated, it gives CASSQDPSGGNGYTF.

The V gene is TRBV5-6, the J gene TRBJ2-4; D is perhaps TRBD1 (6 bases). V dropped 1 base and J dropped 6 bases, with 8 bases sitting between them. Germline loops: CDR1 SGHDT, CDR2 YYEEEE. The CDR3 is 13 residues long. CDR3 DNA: TGTGCCAGCAGCTTGCCAGGGGTAAACATTCAGTACTTC. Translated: CASSLPGVNIQYF.

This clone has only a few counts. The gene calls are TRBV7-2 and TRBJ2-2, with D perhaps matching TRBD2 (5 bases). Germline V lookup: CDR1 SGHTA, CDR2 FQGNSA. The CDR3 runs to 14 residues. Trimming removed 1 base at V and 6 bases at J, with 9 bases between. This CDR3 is CASSLGGSAGELFF. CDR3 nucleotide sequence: TGTGCCAGCAGCTTAGGAGGGAGCGCCGGGGAGCTGTTTTTT.

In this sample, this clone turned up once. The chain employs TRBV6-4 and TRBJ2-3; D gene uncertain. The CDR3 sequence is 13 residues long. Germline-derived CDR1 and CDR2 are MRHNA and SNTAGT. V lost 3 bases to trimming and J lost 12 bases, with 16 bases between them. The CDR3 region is CASSESRSLNQYF. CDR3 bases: TGTGCCAGCAGTGAATCGCGAAGCCTTAATCAGTATTTT.